This TCR beta chain was identified in a study of shared clonotypes between healthy human individuals. Study-wide results and limits: The represented genetic and exposure-history diversity was limited by the small number of donors. Deeper or shallower sequencing was expected to change how clonotypes are shared among donors.

Unsorted PBMC DNA underwent sequencing on ten immunoSEQ deep assay plates. The repertoire was sequenced with immunoSEQ multiplex PCR; TCRdb's copy has only in-frame clones and lacks some. The sample holds more than 400,000 clones, about 72% seen once. In the case of this clone: The antigen remains unidentified.

The ends lost 5 bases at V and 4 bases at J; junction bases unmatched: 10. The CDR3 length is 15 residues. CDR1 is SGHAT, CDR2 FQNNGV, per germline. Sequencing input: PBMCs. The gene calls are TRBV11-2 and TRBJ1-2; TRBD1 aligns across 7 bases. The receptor was isolated from a woman aged 40 to 50 in good health. Some clones in this sample may be carry-over from other donors' samples. The CDR3 sequence is CASSTWGQRLYGYTF. CDR3 in DNA: TGTGCCAGCAGCACTTGGGGACAGAGACTCTATGGCTACACCTTC.